This TCR beta chain was sequenced for a study of beta chain features in type 1 diabetes. Reverse transcribing all isolated RNA meant expressed TCRB transcripts were sequenced. Sequencing used immunoSEQ multiplex PCR; TCRdb keeps in-frame clones, though not all of them. The table records about 260,000 clones, about a fifth of them present only once. Averaging approximately 0.11 L, one heparinised blood draw was given by each donor. As concerns this clone: The antigen remains undetermined.

Study-level findings and limits: Healthy donors had naive, central memory and Treg TCRB repertoires that appeared less similar than those seen among patients. Shorter TCRB CDR3s, moderately but significantly so, marked every one of the four CD4+ subsets in Type 1 diabetes patients.

Trimming took 8 bases from V and 1 from J; bases not matched to a gene: 4. There are 15 residues in the CDR3. CDR1 and CDR2 (germline): SGHTA, FQGNSA. This clonotype was obtained from a woman aged 40 to 50 with type 1 diabetes. The chain has TRBV7-2 and TRBJ2-4, with 11 bases matching TRBD1. Sequenced input: naive CD4+ T cells from blood. The CDR3 DNA follows: TGTGCCAGCGGGGACAGGGGGGTTGCCAAAAACATTCAGTACTTC. It codes for CASGDRGVAKNIQYF.